This T cell receptor (beta chain) is from a study of shared clonotypes between healthy human individuals. Background on the study: Each donor's CD8 memory used one plate, CD8 naive two, each CD4 subset three.

J was trimmed by 8 bases and V by 1 base; bases with no gene match: 21. Per the germline V gene, CDR1 is SGHRS and CDR2 is YFSETQ. The CDR3 spans 19 residues. Investigators spread the genomic DNA of each subset evenly over several immunoSEQ plates. TCRdb keeps only in-frame clones here, not all; method: immunoSEQ multiplex PCR. The table lists roughly 500,000 clones, about 95% of them singletons. Study-level results: Clonotype sharing levels among donors were expected to vary with sequencing depth. Only blood underwent sampling, and tissue repertoires likely differ.

About this clone itself: Its antigen is not identified.

The sample consisted of naive CD4+ T cells sorted from blood. Subset in this sample: CD45RA+ positively selected. The V and J genes are TRBV5-1 and TRBJ1-3; the match to TRBD1 covers 7 bases. The TCR was taken from a woman in her 30s in good health. Here the CDR3 reads CASSLLRLETGTSRDTIYF. As DNA, the CDR3 is TGCGCCAGCAGCTTGTTGCGCCTCGAGACAGGGACGAGTCGGGACACCATATATTTT.